Listed below are T cell receptor beta chains from one sample, sequenced in a study of beta chain features in type 1 diabetes. Some clones are missing from TCRdb's copy, which holds only in-frame ones; the method was immunoSEQ multiplex PCR. The repertoire holds roughly 290,000 clones, with 8% as singletons. Sequenced input: central memory CD4+ T cells from blood. The receptor source for this set is a woman aged 18-29 years in good health. Each CDR3 is given with its conserved first and last residue. A D gene is named only where the DNA matches it firmly. For some rows the clone size is stated as once, few or many, or as a class when expanded; others skip it.

clone size,V gene,J gene,D gene,CDR3 protein,CDR3 DNA
few,TRBV5-4,TRBJ2-2,.,CASSLDTTANTGELFF,TGTGCCAGCAGCTTGGATACCACTGCGAACACCGGGGAGCTGTTTTTT
.,TRBV29-1,TRBJ1-4,.,CSVEDWQAGEKLFF,TGCAGCGTTGAAGATTGGCAGGCAGGTGAAAAACTGTTTTTT
few,TRBV20-1,TRBJ1-2,.,CSARGGLTF,TGCAGTGCTAGAGGGGGCCTCACCTTC
many,TRBV2,TRBJ2-6,.,CASSGTYSGANVLTF,TGTGCCAGCAGTGGGACGTACTCTGGGGCCAACGTCCTGACTTTC
.,TRBV5-1,TRBJ2-3,TRBD1,CASSRPGNAGTGGDTQYF,TGCGCCAGCAGCCGCCCTGGCAATGCCGGGACAGGGGGAGATACGCAGTATTTT
.,TRBV21-1,TRBJ2-7,.,CASSKLPPRGWEQYF,TGTGCCAGCAGCAAGCTGCCGCCTCGGGGGTGGGAGCAGTACTTC
few,TRBV19,TRBJ1-2,TRBD1,CASSFNRDRDGYTF,TGTGCCAGTAGTTTCAATCGGGACAGGGACGGCTACACCTTC
few,TRBV9,TRBJ1-1,.,CASSVVTGTEAFF,TGTGCCAGCAGCGTAGTTACAGGGACCGAAGCTTTCTTT
few,TRBV11-2,TRBJ2-2,.,CASSQAVNTGELFF,TGTGCCAGCAGCCAGGCAGTGAACACCGGGGAGCTGTTTTTT
many,TRBV4-2,TRBJ1-5,.,CASRGTGPNQPQHF,TGTGCCAGCAGGGGCACTGGTCCCAATCAGCCCCAGCATTTT
.,TRBV4-1,TRBJ2-7,TRBD2,CASSLFAGPSSGSFYEQYF,TGCGCCAGCAGCCTTTTTGCAGGGCCCTCTAGCGGGAGTTTCTACGAGCAGTACTTC
.,TRBV29-1,TRBJ2-3,.,CSLSRLTTDTQYF,TGCAGCCTCTCGAGACTAACCACAGATACGCAGTATTTT
.,TRBV11-3,TRBJ1-1,.,CASSPILLTGNTEAFF,TGTGCCAGCAGCCCCATACTCCTTACAGGGAACACTGAAGCTTTCTTT
many,TRBV7-8,TRBJ1-5,.,CASSYDTGGRQPQHF,TGTGCCAGCAGCTATGACACCGGGGGAAGACAGCCCCAGCATTTT
few,TRBV7-9,TRBJ1-1,.,CASSLVVGNTEAFF,TGTGCCAGCAGCTTAGTCGTCGGGAACACTGAAGCTTTCTTT
many,TRBV4-3,TRBJ2-4,.,CASSSLRAKNIQYF,TGCGCCAGCAGCTCCTTGAGGGCCAAAAACATTCAGTACTTC
few,TRBV11-2,TRBJ2-5,TRBD1,CASSYRDRGQETQYF,TGTGCCAGCAGCTACCGGGACAGGGGCCAAGAGACCCAGTACTTC
few,TRBV28,TRBJ2-1,.,CASSLGSGGGYNEQFF,TGTGCCAGCAGTTTAGGCTCGGGGGGCGGCTACAATGAGCAGTTCTTC
few,TRBV9,TRBJ1-2,TRBD1,CASSTQTGLSGYTF,TGTGCCAGCAGCACCCAGACAGGGCTTAGTGGCTACACCTTC
few,TRBV2,TRBJ2-2,.,CASSGTVNTGELFF,TGTGCCAGTTCCGGGACGGTTAACACCGGGGAGCTGTTTTTT
.,TRBV29-1,TRBJ2-5,.,CSVGQETQYF,TGCAGCGTCGGCCAAGAGACCCAGTACTTC
.,TRBV15,TRBJ2-3,TRBD2,CATSDGTSELTDTQYF,TGTGCCACCAGTGACGGGACTAGCGAACTCACAGATACGCAGTATTTT
.,TRBV7-6,TRBJ2-1,.,CASSFRRRQALGEQFF,TGTGCCAGCAGCTTCCGTCGTAGACAGGCGCTGGGTGAGCAGTTCTTC
.,TRBV19,TRBJ1-1,.,CASSIGYRVPNTEAFF,TGTGCCAGTAGTATTGGTTACAGGGTTCCGAACACTGAAGCTTTCTTT
.,TRBV30,TRBJ2-7,.,CARTLGSEQYF,TGTGCTCGGACCCTCGGGAGCGAGCAGTACTTC
.,TRBV9,TRBJ2-2,.,CASSFAAAGSSGELFF,TGTGCCAGCAGCTTTGCAGCGGCGGGCTCTTCGGGGGAGCTGTTTTTT
few,TRBV5-1,TRBJ2-5,TRBD2,CASSHQAAGGPRTQYF,TGCGCCAGCAGCCATCAAGCGGCGGGGGGACCACGGACCCAGTACTTC
.,TRBV30,TRBJ2-5,TRBD2,CAWRTSGSETQYF,TGTGCCTGGAGGACTAGCGGGAGTGAGACCCAGTACTTC
.,TRBV9,TRBJ2-2,.,CASSVARHANTGELFF,TGTGCCAGCAGCGTAGCGAGGCACGCGAACACCGGGGAGCTGTTTTTT
many,TRBV7-3,TRBJ2-1,TRBD2,CASSHSGSGNNEQFF,TGTGCCAGCAGCCATAGCGGGAGTGGTAACAATGAGCAGTTCTTC
.,TRBV28,TRBJ1-2,.,CASSLPVNYGYTF,TGTGCCAGCAGTCTACCCGTTAACTATGGCTACACCTTC
.,TRBV6-6,TRBJ1-1,.,CASSTGMNTEAFF,TGTGCCAGCAGTACAGGAATGAACACTGAAGCTTTCTTT